This T cell receptor beta chain was sequenced during a study of blood T cell repertoires in COVID-19. About the research overall: There were acute and convalescent COVID-19 samples, and they came from the United States, Italy and Spain. Sample material is recorded as cDNA or gDNA derived from T cells, B-cell-depleted T cells, or PBMCs.

This CDR3 spans 13 amino acids. The germline CDR1 and CDR2 sequences are SGHTS and YDEGEE. The V gene lost 4 bases and the J gene lost 5 bases, with 12 bases spanning the gap. The repertoire was sequenced with immunoSEQ multiplex PCR; TCRdb's copy has only in-frame clones and lacks some. In the table there are tens of thousands of clones, more than 90% of which are singletons. The sample taken for sequencing was peripheral blood. The sequence was collected from a man aged 50 or older with active COVID-19. The chain couples TRBV5-8 to TRBJ2-5; D is unclear. CDR3 coding DNA: TGTGCCAGCAGCCGCCCGTTCCGGGAGACCCAGTACTTC. This sequence encodes CASSRPFRETQYF. Full variable domain (remainder filled in from reference TRBV5-8 and TRBJ2-5): EAGVTQSPTHLIKTRGQQATLRCSPISGHTSVYWYQQALGLGLQFLLWYDEGEERNRGNFPPRFSGRQFPNYSSELNVNALELEDSALYLCASSRPFRETQYFGPGTRLLVL.